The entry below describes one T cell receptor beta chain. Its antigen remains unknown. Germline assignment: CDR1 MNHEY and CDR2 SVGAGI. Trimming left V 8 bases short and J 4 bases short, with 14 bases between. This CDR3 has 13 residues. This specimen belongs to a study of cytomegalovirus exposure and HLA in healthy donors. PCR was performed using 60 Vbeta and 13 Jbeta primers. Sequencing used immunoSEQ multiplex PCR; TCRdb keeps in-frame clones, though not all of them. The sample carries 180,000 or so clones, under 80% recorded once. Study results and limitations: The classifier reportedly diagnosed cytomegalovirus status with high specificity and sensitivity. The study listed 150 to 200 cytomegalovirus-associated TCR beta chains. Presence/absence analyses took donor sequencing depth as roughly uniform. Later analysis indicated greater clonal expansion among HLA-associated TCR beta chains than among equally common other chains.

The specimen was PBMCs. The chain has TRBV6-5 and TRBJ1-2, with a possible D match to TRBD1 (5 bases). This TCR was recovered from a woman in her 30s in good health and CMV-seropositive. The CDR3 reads CASRPRALYGYTF. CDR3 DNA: TGTGCCAGCCGACCCAGGGCACTCTATGGCTACACCTTC.